These 6 T cell receptor beta chains came from one sample sequenced in a study of cytomegalovirus exposure and HLA in healthy donors (dated by TCRdb to about 2017). Library preparation used the immunoSEQ multiplex PCR assay. A mixture of 60 forward primers for TCR Vbeta segments and 13 reverse primers for TCR Jbeta segments was used in the multiplex PCR. Here the immuneACCESS table is served through TCRdb, limited to in-frame sequences with V and J called. Missing clones are a known gap in these copies; in checked studies unresolved V genes cover under half, and the rest lacks a known reason. This sample gives around 210,000 clones in total; more than 75% of them show up just once. The ten largest clones take up about 0.25% of the sample. The specimen was PBMCs. These receptors were obtained from a girl aged 2 to 9 in good health and CMV-seronegative.

About this clone: Other DNA sequences from this sample encode an identical CDR3 as well. The chain has TRBV7-9 and TRBJ1-4, with 8 bases aligning to TRBD1. Germline lookup yields CDR1 SEHNR and CDR2 FQNEAQ (reference sequence). There are 14 residues in the CDR3. V dropped 5 bases and J dropped 4; count of bases not matched to a gene: 3. CDR3 sequence: CASSLGQGNEKLFF. CDR3 in DNA: TGTGCCAGCAGCCTCGGACAGGGTAATGAAAAACTGTTTTTT. The variable domain in full, with the rest retrieved from reference TRBV7-9 and TRBJ1-4, is DTGVSQNPRHKITKRGQNVTFRCDPISEHNRLYWYRQTLGQGPEFLTYFQNEAQLEKSRLLSDRFSAERPKGSFSTLEIQRTEQGDSAMYLCASSLGQGNEKLFFGSGTQLSVL.

The chain couples TRBV7-9 to TRBJ1-4, with D perhaps matching TRBD1 (5 bases). The germline CDR1 and CDR2 sequences are SEHNR and FQNEAQ (reference sequence). This CDR3 comprises 15 residues. The germline V and J ends were trimmed by 3 bases and 8 bases, with 16 bases remaining between them. The CDR3 loop reads CASSFHGGWEEKLFF. The CDR3 DNA is TGTGCCAGCAGCTTTCACGGGGGGTGGGAGGAAAAACTGTTTTTT.

The V call is TRBV27, the J call TRBJ2-1, with 10 positions matching TRBD2. CDR1 is MNHEY, CDR2 SMNVEV, per germline (reference sequence). Trimming took 4 bases from V and 5 from J; bases not matched to a gene: 8. The CDR3 runs to 16 residues. The CDR3 is CASSSLAGENHNEQFF. The CDR3 coding sequence is TGTGCCAGCAGTTCCCTAGCGGGAGAGAACCACAATGAGCAGTTCTTC.

The J gene is TRBJ2-3, the V gene TRBV6-1, with a tentative D call TRBD2 (5 bases). From germline, CDR1 is MNHNS and CDR2 SASEGT. The V end was cut by 3 bases, the J end by 6 bases, with 22 bases between. The CDR3 has 17 amino acids. Written as DNA, the CDR3 is TGTGCCAGCAGTGAGTTCCCCTCTAGCATGTACCCCGATACGCAGTATTTT. Amino acid sequence: CASSEFPSSMYPDTQYF.

The rearrangement joins TRBV5-1 to TRBJ2-1; weak D call: TRBD2 (6 bases). V was shortened by 0 bases and J by 0 bases, with 10 bases between the two germline ends. The CDR3 sequence is 16 residues long. The germline CDR1 and CDR2 sequences are SGHRS and YFSETQ. CDR3: CASSLGGRSSYNEQFF. CDR3 bases: TGCGCCAGCAGCTTGGGTGGGAGGAGCTCCTACAATGAGCAGTTCTTC.

This chain links TRBV21-1 with TRBJ2-7; TRBD2, the table's D call, was not compared with the DNA. TRBV21-1 is shown as a pseudogene. The CDR3 loop spans 15 amino acids. The CDR3 nucleotides read TGTGCCAGCAGCAAAGCTGGCGGGTCACGCTACGAGCAGTACTTC. Amino acids: CASSKAGGSRYEQYF.